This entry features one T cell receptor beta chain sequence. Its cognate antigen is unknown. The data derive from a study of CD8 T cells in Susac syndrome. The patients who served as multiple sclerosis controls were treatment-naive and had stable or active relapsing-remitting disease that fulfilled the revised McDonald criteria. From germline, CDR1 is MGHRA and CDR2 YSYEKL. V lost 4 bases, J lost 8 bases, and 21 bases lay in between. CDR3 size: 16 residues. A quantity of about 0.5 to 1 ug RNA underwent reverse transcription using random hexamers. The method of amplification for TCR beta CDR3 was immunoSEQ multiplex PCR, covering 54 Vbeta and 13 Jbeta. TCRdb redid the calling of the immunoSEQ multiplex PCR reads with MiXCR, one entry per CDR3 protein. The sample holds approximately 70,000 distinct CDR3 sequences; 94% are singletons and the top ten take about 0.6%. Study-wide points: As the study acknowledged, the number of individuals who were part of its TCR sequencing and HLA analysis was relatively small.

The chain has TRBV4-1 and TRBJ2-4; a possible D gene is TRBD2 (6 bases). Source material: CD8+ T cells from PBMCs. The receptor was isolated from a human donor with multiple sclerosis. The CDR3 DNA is TGCGCCAGCAGCCCCGGGACTGGGGTGTTTCAGGACATTCAGTACTTC. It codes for CASSPGTGVFQDIQYF.